This T cell receptor (beta chain) comes out of a study of OX40 agonist ivuxolimab in advanced cancers. The assay was immunoSEQ multiplex PCR, and TCRdb's table has in-frame clones only and misses some. This sample has fewer than 120,000 clones, with about 92% found just once. Trimming took off 2 bases at V and 1 base at J, with 14 bases between the two ends. Per germline, CDR1 SGHRS and CDR2 YFSETQ. The CDR3 loop spans 16 amino acids. The chain joins TRBV5-1 to TRBJ2-3; D may be TRBD1 or TRBD2 (6 bases each). The material sequenced was CD4+ or CD8+ T cells sorted from blood, taken in a trial of the OX40 agonist ivuxolimab. This receptor was identified in an adult with an advanced solid tumor such as melanoma, head and neck, liver or kidney cancer. The CDR3, as DNA: TGCGCCAGCAGCTTATTCGCAGGGGAGGGCACAGATACGCAGTATTTT. Amino acids: CASSLFAGEGTDTQYF.